This is a list of T cell receptor beta chains from one sample in a study of blood T cell repertoires in COVID-19. The method was immunoSEQ multiplex PCR; TCRdb's version includes in-frame clones alone and lacks a portion of them. The repertoire holds a few hundred thousand clones, with nearly 90% as singletons. The sample consisted of PBMCs or T cells enriched from blood (not recorded which). The receptors come from a woman aged 55-69 years who had recovered from COVID-19. Each CDR3 is given without its conserved first and last residue. Where a row states a size, it is once, few, many or the class of an expanded clone; other rows omit it.

J,size,V,CDR3
TRBJ2-4,NA,TRBV29-1,SVEGPGQGADIQY
TRBJ2-5,NA,TRBV18,ASSPPGDSFLGTQY
TRBJ1-2,NA,TRBV7-9,ASNTGTGDYGYT
TRBJ1-5,once,TRBV19,ASRYGGGDNQPQH
TRBJ1-4,NA,TRBV3-1/TRBV3-2,ASSQVGGINEKLF
TRBJ2-7,NA,TRBV3-1/TRBV3-2,ASSQGTGGYEQY
TRBJ1-4,NA,TRBV2,ASSVRVVGTNEKLF
TRBJ1-2,once,TRBV11-2,ASSRDGTEGYT
TRBJ2-1,NA,TRBV12-2,ASRLGASRAYNEQF
TRBJ1-2,NA,TRBV7-9,ASTRTGDGYT
TRBJ2-5,NA,TRBV4-1,ASSLYGTSGLQETQY
TRBJ2-7,NA,TRBV7-6,ASRPKITSGTYEQY
TRBJ2-1,NA,TRBV24-1,ATSVLNEQF
TRBJ2-3,NA,TRBV29-1,SVDEGLPDTQY
TRBJ2-7,NA,TRBV28,ASKTSGPGPEQRY
TRBJ1-2,NA,TRBV5-1,ASSLRASYGYT
TRBJ1-2,NA,TRBV28,ASSYPPWGSYGYT
TRBJ1-5,NA,TRBV5-6,ASSWRGSNQPQH
TRBJ1-2,NA,TRBV5-4,ASSLDPTDTYGYT
TRBJ2-5,NA,TRBV5-5,ASSLSKRGGSAQETQY
TRBJ2-5,NA,TRBV18,ASSPPGRDGTQY
TRBJ1-5,NA,TRBV28,AGQGSNQPQH
TRBJ1-1,medium-sized,TRBV5-6,ASSKQGGMNTEAF
TRBJ2-5,NA,TRBV10-1,ASSGGSVSSQETQY
TRBJ2-4,NA,TRBV5-4,ASSLYTFDTKNIQY
TRBJ2-7,NA,TRBV19,ASSIPGTTYEQY
TRBJ2-5,once,TRBV5-8,ASSRGLAGTQY
TRBJ1-3,NA,TRBV7-9,ASSLGSGLSGNTIY
TRBJ1-1,NA,TRBV28,ASSLGPLLYEAF
TRBJ2-1,NA,TRBV5-1,ASSLEGGRQF
TRBJ1-1,NA,TRBV7-8,ASTADRGMNTEAF
TRBJ1-5,NA,TRBV6-5,ASSYGGYQPQH
TRBJ2-5,once,TRBV6-5,ASSRPLAGETQY
TRBJ1-3,few,TRBV5-1,ASSLLRGDSGNTIY
TRBJ1-2,NA,TRBV7-9,ASSFYRDRDIGYT
TRBJ1-5,NA,TRBV19,ASSIVGYSNQPQH
TRBJ2-1,NA,TRBV6-6,ASGRVAGVSSYNEQF
TRBJ2-3,once,TRBV2,ASSEAFFPGDTQY
TRBJ1-1,NA,TRBV7-3,ASSPGEHTEAF
TRBJ2-3,NA,TRBV5-8,ASSSFGFGQGDTDTQY
TRBJ1-5,NA,TRBV28,ASRSTGRGTQPQH
TRBJ2-4,NA,TRBV10-1,ASSAGTGGVIQY
TRBJ2-3,NA,TRBV5-5,ASSHLGGRVADTQY
TRBJ2-3,NA,TRBV19,ASSSGLAGDVADTQY
TRBJ1-2,NA,TRBV20-1,SASRQTGGGYT
TRBJ1-2,NA,TRBV5-1,ASSWEKNYGYT
TRBJ1-5,once,TRBV7-2,ASSLMGQGNRQPQH
TRBJ1-1,NA,TRBV10-3,AISDGQGIDTEAF
TRBJ2-7,NA,TRBV10-3,AIRRDSGLSEQY
TRBJ2-5,once,TRBV7-8,ASSSKWDSQETQY
TRBJ1-1,NA,TRBV7-9,ASSNSQGGTEAF
TRBJ1-6,NA,TRBV5-1,ASSLEQGASSPLH